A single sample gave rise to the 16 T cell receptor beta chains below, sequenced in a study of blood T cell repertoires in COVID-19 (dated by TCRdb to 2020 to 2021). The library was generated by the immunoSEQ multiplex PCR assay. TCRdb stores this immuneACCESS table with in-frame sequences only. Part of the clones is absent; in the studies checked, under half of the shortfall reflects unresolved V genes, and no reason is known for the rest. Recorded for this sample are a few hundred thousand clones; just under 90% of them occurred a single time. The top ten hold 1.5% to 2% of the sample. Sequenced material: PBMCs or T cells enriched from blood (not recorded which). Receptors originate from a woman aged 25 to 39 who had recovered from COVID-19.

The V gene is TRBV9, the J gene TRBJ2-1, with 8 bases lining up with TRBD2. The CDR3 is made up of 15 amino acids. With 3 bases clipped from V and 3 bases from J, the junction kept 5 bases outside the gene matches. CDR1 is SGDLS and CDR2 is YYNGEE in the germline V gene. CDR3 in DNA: TGTGCCAGCAGCGGTACTAGCGGTGGCTACAATGAGCAGTTCTTC. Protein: CASSGTSGGYNEQFF. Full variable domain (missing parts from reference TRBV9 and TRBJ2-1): DSGVTQTPKHLITATGQRVTLRCSPRSGDLSVYWYQQSLDQGLQFLIQYYNGEERAKGNILERFSAQQFPDLHSELNLSSLELGDSALYFCASSGTSGGYNEQFFGPGTRLTVL.

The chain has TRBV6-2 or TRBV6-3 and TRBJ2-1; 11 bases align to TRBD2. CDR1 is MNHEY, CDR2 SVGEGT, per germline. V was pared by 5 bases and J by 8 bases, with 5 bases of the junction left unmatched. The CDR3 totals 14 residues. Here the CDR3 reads CASSPGLAAHEQFF. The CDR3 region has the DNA TGTGCCAGCAGTCCGGGACTAGCGGCACATGAGCAGTTCTTC.

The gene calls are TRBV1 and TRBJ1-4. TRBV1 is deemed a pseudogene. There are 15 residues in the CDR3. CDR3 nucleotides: TGCACCAGCAGCCAAGGGAGGCGGGTGGGTGAAAAACTGTTTTTT. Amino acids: CTSSQGRRVGEKLFF.

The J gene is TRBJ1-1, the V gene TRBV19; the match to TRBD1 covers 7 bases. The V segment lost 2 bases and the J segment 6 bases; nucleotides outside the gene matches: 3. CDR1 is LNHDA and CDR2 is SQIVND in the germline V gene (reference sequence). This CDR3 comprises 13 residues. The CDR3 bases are TGTGCCAGTAGTATACAGGGGGGTGCTGAAGCTTTCTTT. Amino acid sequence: CASSIQGGAEAFF.

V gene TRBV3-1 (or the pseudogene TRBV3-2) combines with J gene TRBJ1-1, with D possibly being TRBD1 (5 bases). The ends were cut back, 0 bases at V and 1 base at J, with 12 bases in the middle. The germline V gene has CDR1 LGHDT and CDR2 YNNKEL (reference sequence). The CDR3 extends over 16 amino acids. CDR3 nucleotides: TGTGCCAGCAGCCAAGAATGGGGGGAAGCGAACACTGAAGCTTTCTTT. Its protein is CASSQEWGEANTEAFF.

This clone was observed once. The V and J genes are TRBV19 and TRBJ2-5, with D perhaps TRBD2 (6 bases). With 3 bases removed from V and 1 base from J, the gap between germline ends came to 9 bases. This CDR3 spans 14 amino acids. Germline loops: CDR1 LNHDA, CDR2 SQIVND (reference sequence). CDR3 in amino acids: CASSMRETQETQYF. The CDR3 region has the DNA TGTGCCAGTAGTATGCGGGAAACCCAAGAGACCCAGTACTTC.

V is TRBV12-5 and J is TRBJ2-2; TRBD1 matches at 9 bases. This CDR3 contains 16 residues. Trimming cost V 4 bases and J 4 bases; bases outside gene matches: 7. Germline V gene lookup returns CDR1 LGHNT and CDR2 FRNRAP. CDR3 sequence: CASGSIRDRVTGELFF. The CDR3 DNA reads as TGTGCTAGTGGTTCTATCCGGGACAGGGTCACCGGGGAGCTGTTTTTT. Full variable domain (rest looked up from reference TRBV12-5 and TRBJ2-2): DARVTQTPRHKVTEMGQEVTMRCQPILGHNTVFWYRQTMMQGLELLAYFRNRAPLDDSGMPKDRFSAEMPDATLATLKIQPSEPRDSAVYFCASGSIRDRVTGELFFGEGSRLTVL.

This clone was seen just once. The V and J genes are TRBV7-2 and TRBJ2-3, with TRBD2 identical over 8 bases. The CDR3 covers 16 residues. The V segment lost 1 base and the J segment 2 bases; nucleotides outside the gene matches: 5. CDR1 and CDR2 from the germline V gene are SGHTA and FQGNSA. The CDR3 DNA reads TGTGCCAGCAGCTTAGACGGAGCGGGAGCCACAGATACGCAGTATTTT. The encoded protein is CASSLDGAGATDTQYF.

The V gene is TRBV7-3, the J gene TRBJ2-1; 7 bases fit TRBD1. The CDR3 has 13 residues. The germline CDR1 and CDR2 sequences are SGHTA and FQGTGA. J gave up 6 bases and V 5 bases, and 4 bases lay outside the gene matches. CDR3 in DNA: TGTGCCAGCAGCCTTGGGACAGCCAATGAGCAGTTCTTC. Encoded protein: CASSLGTANEQFF.

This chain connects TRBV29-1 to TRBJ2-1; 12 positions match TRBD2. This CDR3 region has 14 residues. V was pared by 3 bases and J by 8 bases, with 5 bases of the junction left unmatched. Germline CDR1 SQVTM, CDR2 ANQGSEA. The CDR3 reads CSVERLAGVDEQFF. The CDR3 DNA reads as TGCAGCGTTGAGAGACTAGCGGGAGTCGATGAGCAGTTCTTC.

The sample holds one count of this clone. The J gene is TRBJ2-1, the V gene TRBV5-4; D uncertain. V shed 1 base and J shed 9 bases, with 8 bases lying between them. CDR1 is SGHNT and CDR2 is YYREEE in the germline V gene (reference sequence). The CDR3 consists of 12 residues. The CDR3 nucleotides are TGTGCCAGCAGCTTGCCCTCCAGTGAGCAGTTCTTC. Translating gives CASSLPSSEQFF.

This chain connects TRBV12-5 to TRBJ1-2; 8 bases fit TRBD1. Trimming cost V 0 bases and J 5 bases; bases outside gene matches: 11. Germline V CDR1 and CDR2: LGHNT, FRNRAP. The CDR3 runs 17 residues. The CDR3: CASGLVALRTGRYGYTF. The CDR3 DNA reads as TGTGCTAGTGGTTTGGTAGCCCTTCGGACAGGGCGATATGGCTACACCTTC.

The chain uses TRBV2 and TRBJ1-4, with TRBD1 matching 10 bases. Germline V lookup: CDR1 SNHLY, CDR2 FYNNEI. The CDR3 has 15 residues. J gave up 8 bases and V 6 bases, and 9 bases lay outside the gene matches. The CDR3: CASSRDRGQYEKLFF. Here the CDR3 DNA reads TGTGCCAGCAGCCGTGACAGGGGGCAGTACGAAAAACTGTTTTTT.

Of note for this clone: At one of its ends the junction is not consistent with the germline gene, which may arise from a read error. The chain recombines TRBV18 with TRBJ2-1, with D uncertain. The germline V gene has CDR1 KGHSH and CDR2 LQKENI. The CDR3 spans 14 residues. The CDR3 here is CASSPPSSSNEQFF. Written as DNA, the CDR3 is TGTGCCAGCTCACCACCGTCTTCCTCCAATGAGCAGTTCTTC.

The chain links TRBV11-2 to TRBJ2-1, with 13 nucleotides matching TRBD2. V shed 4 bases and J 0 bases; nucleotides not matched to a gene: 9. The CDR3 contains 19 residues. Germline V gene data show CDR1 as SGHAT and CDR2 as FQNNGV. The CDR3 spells CASSSRIGLAGVSYNEQFF. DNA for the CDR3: TGTGCCAGCAGCTCCCGAATTGGACTAGCGGGGGTCTCCTACAATGAGCAGTTCTTC.

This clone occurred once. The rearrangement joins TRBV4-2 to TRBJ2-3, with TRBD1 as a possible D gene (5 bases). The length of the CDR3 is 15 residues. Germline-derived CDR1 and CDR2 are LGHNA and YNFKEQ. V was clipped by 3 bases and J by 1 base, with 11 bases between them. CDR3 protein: CASSQPGRGTDTQYF. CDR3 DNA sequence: TGTGCCAGCAGCCAGCCGGGCAGGGGCACAGATACGCAGTATTTT.